A single sample is the source of the 17 T cell receptor beta chains below, sequenced in a study of T cells in Graves' hyperthyroidism and ophthalmopathy. TCR beta CDR3 regions were amplified from RNA. TCR CDR3 underwent first-round RT-PCR with the HTBI primer set. MiXCR, applied by TCRdb to the multiplex PCR reads, yields one record per CDR3 protein. This table has roughly 500,000 distinct CDR3 sequences, roughly a sixth appearing once. The sample comprised blood. All receptors derive from a woman aged 25 to 39 with Graves' ophthalmopathy.

V gene TRBV4-3 combines with J gene TRBJ2-1; a weak D match, TRBD2 (6 bases). The CDR3 covers 18 residues. The V and J ends lost 0 bases and 5 bases respectively, with 20 bases between them. Germline assignment: CDR1 LGHNA and CDR2 YSLEER. Here the CDR3 DNA reads TGCGCCAGCAGCCAAGACATCCGGGGGTCCGGGGCCCACAATGAGCAGTTCTTC. Translating it yields CASSQDIRGSGAHNEQFF.

This clonotype was recorded many times. V gene TRBV9 combines with J gene TRBJ1-1, with 7 bases lining up with TRBD1. After removal of 7 bases from V and 0 bases from J, the junction contained 6 bases not matched to a gene. The CDR3 is 14 amino acids. Germline V gene data show CDR1 as SGDLS and CDR2 as YYNGEE. The CDR3 spells CASGQGGLNTEAFF. Here the CDR3 DNA reads TGTGCCAGCGGGCAGGGGGGCCTGAACACTGAAGCTTTCTTT.

In its sample, this clonotype was seen a few times. The chain joins TRBV6-5 to TRBJ1-4; no reliable D call. Trimming took off 2 bases at V and 0 bases at J, with 7 bases between the two ends. From germline, CDR1 is MNHEY and CDR2 SVGAGI. The CDR3 loop spans 15 amino acids. In DNA form, the CDR3 reads TGTGCCAGCAGTTACCTGGGGACAACTAATGAAAAACTGTTTTTT. Translated: CASSYLGTTNEKLFF.

There are many counts of this clonotype. The genes are TRBV12-3 or TRBV12-4 and TRBJ1-2; no clear D. Trimming stripped 0 bases from V and 2 bases from J, with 4 bases between. This CDR3 has 13 residues. CDR3 protein: CASSLAENYGYTF. For the CDR3, the DNA is TGTGCCAGCAGTTTAGCAGAGAACTATGGCTACACCTTC.

This clonotype was seen many times. This chain connects TRBV2 to TRBJ2-7; 7 nucleotides match TRBD1. The CDR3 runs to 15 residues. Germline V CDR1 and CDR2: SNHLY, FYNNEI. After removal of 6 bases from V and 2 bases from J, the junction contained 10 bases not matched to a gene. CDR3 amino acids: CASREDFTGAYEQYF. Written as DNA, the CDR3 is TGTGCCAGCAGGGAGGACTTCACAGGGGCCTACGAGCAGTACTTC. The full variable domain, in which reference TRBV2 and TRBJ2-7 provide the parts outside the CDR3, is EPEVTQTPSHQVTQMGQEVILRCVPISNHLYFYWYRQILGQKVEFLVSFYNNEISEKSEIFDDQFSVERPDGSNFTLKIRSTKLEDSAMYFCASREDFTGAYEQYFGPGTRLTVT.

This clonotype has more than one count but fewer than ten. The chain uses TRBV7-2 and TRBJ1-1; no clear D gene. Trimming took off 7 bases at V and 1 base at J, with 10 bases between the two ends. The CDR3 runs to 13 residues. Germline V gives CDR1 SGHTA, CDR2 FQGNSA. The CDR3 DNA follows: TGTGCCAGCACCCGTCGGTGGAACACTGAAGCTTTCTTT. Amino acids: CASTRRWNTEAFF.

CDR3 protein: CATSWRGKHGELFF. For the CDR3, the DNA is TGTGCCACCAGCTGGCGGGGGAAGCACGGGGAGCTGTTTTTT. The rearrangement uses TRBV6-7 and TRBJ2-2, with 7 bases that match TRBD2. TRBV6-7 is given ORF status, its function remaining uncertain. The ends lost 10 bases at V and 7 bases at J; junction bases unmatched: 12. The CDR3 sequence is 14 residues long.

Ten or more counts support this clonotype. This chain joins TRBV20-1 and TRBJ2-5, with D possibly matching TRBD2 (5 bases). Trimming cost V 3 bases and J 5 bases, with 16 bases left between them. Looked up from germline, CDR1 is DFQATT and CDR2 is SNEGSKA (reference sequence). The CDR3 extends over 14 amino acids. Written as DNA, the CDR3 is TGCAGTGCTAGCGGATGGGCCCCGGGGGAGACCCAGTACTTC. Translation gives CSASGWAPGETQYF.

A remark on this clonotype: A clone one base away is much larger, so this may be a read error. The chain is built from TRBV7-8 and TRBJ2-1, with a weak D call TRBD2 (6 bases). The V end lost 5 bases, the J end lost 0 bases, and 14 bases lay between the germline ends. The germline V gene has CDR1 SGHVS and CDR2 FQNEAQ. This CDR3 spans 16 amino acids. The CDR3 reads CASSLRESSSYNEQFF. The CDR3 DNA follows: TGTGCCAGCAGCCTCCGGGAGAGTAGCTCCTACAATGAGCAGTTCTTC.

As regards this clonotype: A much larger clone is a single base away; this may be a read error. The chain is built from TRBV13 and TRBJ1-2, with TRBD1 identical over 11 bases. Trimming cost V 8 bases and J 4 bases; bases outside gene matches: 6. CDR3 length: 14 amino acids. Germline CDR1 and CDR2: PRHDT and FYEKMQ (reference sequence). In DNA form, the CDR3 reads TGTGCCAGCGGCCCGGGACAGGGGGTCTATGGCTACACCTTC. Translated: CASGPGQGVYGYTF.

The table lists this clonotype with a few counts. The V gene is TRBV6-2 or TRBV6-3, the J gene TRBJ2-7; 11 bases map to TRBD2. The CDR3 totals 14 residues. CDR1 is MNHEY and CDR2 is SVGEGT in the germline V gene. Trimming cost V 6 bases and J 2 bases; bases outside gene matches: 3. The CDR3 is CASSVAGGPYEQYF. For the CDR3, the DNA is TGTGCCAGCAGCGTAGCGGGAGGGCCCTACGAGCAGTACTTC.

The CDR3 protein is CASSFHSQQDTQYF. For the CDR3, the DNA is TGTGCCAGCAGTTTTCATTCTCAGCAGGATACGCAGTATTTT. The chain has TRBV28 and TRBJ2-3; D is unclear. This CDR3 is 14 amino acids long. Between the trimmed V and J ends, which lost 3 bases and 6 bases, there was a span of 13 bases. CDR1 and CDR2 from the germline V gene are MDHEN and SYDVKM.

This clonotype has at least ten counts. The chain is built from TRBV5-1 and TRBJ2-7; TRBD1 aligns across 8 bases. Germline CDR1 reads SGHRS; CDR2 reads YFSETQ. Trimming at V came to 4 bases and at J to 2 bases, leaving 2 bases not matched to a gene. There are 13 residues in the CDR3. CDR3 loop: CASSETGAYEQYF. CDR3 coding DNA: TGCGCCAGCAGCGAGACAGGGGCCTACGAGCAGTACTTC.

This clonotype showed up many times. This chain joins TRBV20-1 and TRBJ2-5; TRBD2 matches 10 bases. Per the germline V gene, CDR1 is DFQATT and CDR2 is SNEGSKA (reference sequence). The CDR3 runs 15 residues. J gave up 2 bases and V 5 bases, and 8 bases lay outside the gene matches. The CDR3 loop reads CSAPWTSGLQETQYF. CDR3 DNA sequence: TGCAGTGCTCCCTGGACTAGCGGACTTCAAGAGACCCAGTACTTC.

A few counts support this clonotype. The V gene is TRBV15, the J gene TRBJ2-7; 7 nucleotides line up with TRBD1. With 0 bases clipped from V and 3 bases from J, the junction kept 2 bases outside the gene matches. Germline V CDR1 and CDR2: LNHNV, YYDKDF (reference sequence). The CDR3 has 14 residues. The CDR3 region has the DNA TGTGCCACCAGCAGAGAGAGACAGGGCTACGAGCAGTACTTC. Translating it yields CATSRERQGYEQYF.

The chain joins TRBV19 to TRBJ1-1, with 7 bases matching TRBD1. Germline CDR1 LNHDA, CDR2 SQIVND (reference sequence). The CDR3 is 15 amino acids. The trim removed 6 bases at V and 6 bases at J, leaving 13 bases unmatched. Here the CDR3 reads CASRLHSGTDPEAFF. The CDR3 DNA reads as TGTGCCAGTAGACTGCATTCGGGGACAGATCCTGAAGCTTTCTTT.

This clonotype was seen many times. The gene calls are TRBV30 and TRBJ2-7; 11 bases match TRBD1. The J segment lost 4 bases and the V segment lost 7 bases, leaving 6 bases of the junction unmatched. The CDR3 extends over 13 amino acids. Germline-derived CDR1 and CDR2 are GTSNPN and SVGIG (reference sequence). DNA of the CDR3: TGTGCCTCCTGGACAGGGGGCAATTACGAGCAGTACTTC. Translating gives CASWTGGNYEQYF.